The text below deals with one T cell receptor beta chain. What it recognizes is unknown. This CDR3 comprises 13 residues. CDR1 and CDR2 from the germline V gene are MNHEY and SMNVEV (reference sequence). V lost 7 bases to trimming and J lost 2 bases, with 8 bases between them. The data originate from a study of OX40 agonist ivuxolimab in advanced cancers. Findings and caveats of the study: Which antigen the expanded peripheral T cells recognized is unknown. At 0.1-3.0 mg/kg, partial responders had clonal expansion among the lowest observed.

The protocol was immunoSEQ multiplex PCR, while the TCRdb copy is restricted to in-frame clones and leaves out a portion. The sample has about 86,000 clones, 75% to 95% seen once. This clonotype was sampled from an adult with an advanced solid tumor such as melanoma, head and neck, liver or kidney cancer. V is TRBV27 and J is TRBJ1-4; no clear D. This specimen was CD4+ or CD8+ T cells sorted from blood, taken in a trial of the OX40 agonist ivuxolimab. The CDR3 reads CASKVPTNEKLFF. In DNA form, the CDR3 reads TGTGCCAGCAAAGTTCCGACTAATGAAAAACTGTTTTTT.